A single sample gave rise to the 21 T cell receptor beta chains below, sequenced in a study of Tregs in tolerant kidney transplant recipients. Measured with immunoSEQ multiplex PCR; TCRdb has only the in-frame clones, and not every one. The top ten clones hold roughly 11% of a sample with about 72,000 clones, 80% to 95% of them seen once. The sample was CD8+ T cells from blood, taken before the transplant. These receptors came from a human donor who received a combined kidney and bone marrow transplant.

This chain joins TRBV5-8 and TRBJ2-7; no definite D call. This CDR3 has 15 amino acids. Germline CDR1 is SGHTS and CDR2 is YDEGEE. V was cut by 4 bases and J by 0 bases, with 14 bases left in between. Written as DNA, the CDR3 is TGTGCCAGCAGCGTCTTCCTCCCTAACTCCTACGAGCAGTACTTC. Translation: CASSVFLPNSYEQYF.

CDR3 protein: CASSTYAGGNEQFF. The DNA of the CDR3 is TGTGCCAGTAGTACCTACGCAGGGGGCAATGAGCAGTTCTTC. V is TRBV19 and J is TRBJ2-1, with 7 bases lining up with TRBD1. After removal of 4 bases from V and 6 bases from J, the junction contained 6 bases not matched to a gene. There are 14 residues in the CDR3. In germline, CDR1 is LNHDA, CDR2 SQIVND (reference sequence).

The J gene is TRBJ2-7, the V gene TRBV9; D perhaps matches TRBD1 (5 bases). This CDR3 is 15 amino acids long. Germline CDR1 SGDLS, CDR2 YYNGEE. V lost 0 bases and J lost 1, with 11 bases in between. The chain's CDR3 is CASSVGQGLSYEQYF. DNA for the CDR3: TGTGCCAGCAGCGTAGGGCAGGGCCTATCCTACGAGCAGTACTTC. Drawing the rest from reference TRBV9 and TRBJ2-7, the complete variable domain is DSGVTQTPKHLITATGQRVTLRCSPRSGDLSVYWYQQSLDQGLQFLIQYYNGEERAKGNILERFSAQQFPDLHSELNLSSLELGDSALYFCASSVGQGLSYEQYFGPGTRLTVT.

The V call is TRBV9, the J call TRBJ2-3; 11 bases fit TRBD2. This CDR3 has 14 residues. The J segment lost 4 bases and the V segment lost 2 bases, leaving 0 bases of the junction unmatched. In germline, CDR1 is SGDLS, CDR2 YYNGEE. The CDR3 sequence is CASSVSGGADTQYF. Written as DNA, the CDR3 is TGTGCCAGCAGCGTTAGCGGGGGGGCAGATACGCAGTATTTT.

This chain uses TRBV13 with TRBJ2-7; D may be TRBD2 (6 bases). Trimming pared 0 bases from V and 3 bases from J, leaving 12 bases between. Germline CDR1 is PRHDT and CDR2 is FYEKMQ (reference sequence). There are 15 residues in the CDR3. The CDR3 DNA follows: TGTGCCAGCAGCTTAGGCCCCGGGAGTAACTACGAGCAGTACTTC. Translation: CASSLGPGSNYEQYF.

The sample holds one count of this clone. V and J are TRBV7-9 and TRBJ1-1, with TRBD1 matching 8 bases. Trimming cost V 5 bases and J 2 bases; bases outside gene matches: 10. Germline CDR1 and CDR2: SEHNR and FQNEAQ (reference sequence). CDR3 length: 16 amino acids. CDR3 sequence (DNA): TGTGCCAGCAGCCTCCAGGGCAGGGGGCTAAACACTGAAGCTTTCTTT. Translation gives CASSLQGRGLNTEAFF.

This chain connects TRBV6-1 to TRBJ2-5; tentative D call: TRBD1 (5 bases). The J call may be wrong; the DNA end is better matched by TRBJ2-7. This CDR3 is built from 13 residues. Germline assignment: CDR1 MNHNS and CDR2 SASEGT. The CDR3 region is CASRIRQSYEQYF. As DNA, the CDR3 is TGTGCCAGCAGAATCCGACAGTCCTACGAGCAGTACTTC.

The J gene is TRBJ1-2, the V gene TRBV27, with TRBD1 as a possible D gene (5 bases). The V end was cut by 2 bases, the J end by 5 bases, with 6 bases between. Germline CDR1 and CDR2: MNHEY and SMNVEV (reference sequence). The CDR3 is made up of 12 amino acids. The CDR3 DNA is TGTGCCAGCAGTTTACAGGGATATGGCTACACCTTC. It encodes CASSLQGYGYTF.

The rearrangement uses TRBV13 and TRBJ2-7; the D gene is possibly TRBD1 (6 bases). The CDR3 runs to 14 residues. Germline V gene sequence: CDR1 PRHDT, CDR2 FYEKMQ (reference sequence). Between the trimmed V and J ends, which lost 7 bases and 5 bases, there was a span of 18 bases. The CDR3 here is CASKPSGSGDEQYF. In nucleotides, the CDR3 is TGTGCCAGCAAACCCTCGGGCTCAGGGGACGAGCAGTACTTC.

The chain combines TRBV7-9 with TRBJ2-7; D not certain. V dropped 3 bases and J dropped 6 bases, with 9 bases sitting between them. Germline CDR1 reads SEHNR; CDR2 reads FQNEAQ (reference sequence). There are 12 residues in the CDR3. Written as DNA, the CDR3 is TGTGCCAGCAGCTTCGATCAGGTCGAGCAGTACTTC. It yields the protein CASSFDQVEQYF. The full variable domain, in which reference TRBV7-9 and TRBJ2-7 provide the parts outside the CDR3, is DTGVSQNPRHKITKRGQNVTFRCDPISEHNRLYWYRQTLGQGPEFLTYFQNEAQLEKSRLLSDRFSAERPKGSFSTLEIQRTEQGDSAMYLCASSFDQVEQYFGPGTRLTVT.

A single count supports this clone. The chain carries TRBV9 and TRBJ2-3; 8 positions agree with TRBD2. This CDR3 has 15 amino acids. Germline V lookup: CDR1 SGDLS, CDR2 YYNGEE. V lost 2 bases to trimming and J lost 3 bases; unmatched junction nucleotides: 5. The CDR3 DNA is TGTGCCAGCAGCGTCAGCGGGAGTGGAACAGATACGCAGTATTTT. Amino acids: CASSVSGSGTDTQYF.

This chain links TRBV7-2 with TRBJ2-5; D is undetermined. The CDR3 runs to 13 residues. Germline loops: CDR1 SGHTA, CDR2 FQGNSA. The ends were cut back, 2 bases at V and 3 bases at J, with 7 bases in the middle. For the CDR3, the DNA is TGTGCCAGCAGCTTATTATCTGAAGAGACCCAGTACTTC. Its translation is CASSLLSEETQYF.

The chain couples TRBV13 to TRBJ1-2; TRBD1 matches 7 bases. Losses at the gene ends were 5 bases for V and 0 bases for J; bases not matched to a gene: 6. This CDR3 region has 15 residues. Per the germline V gene, CDR1 is PRHDT and CDR2 is FYEKMQ (reference sequence). The CDR3 DNA sequence: TGTGCCAGCAGCCTAACGACAGGGCCTAACTATGGCTACACCTTC. This codes for CASSLTTGPNYGYTF.

The chain has TRBV2 and TRBJ2-7; D not certain. There are 11 residues in the CDR3. Trimming took 8 bases from V and 2 from J, leaving 7 bases between them. Germline-derived CDR1 and CDR2 are SNHLY and FYNNEI. CDR3 residues: CASGETYEQYF. The CDR3 DNA follows: TGTGCCAGCGGAGAAACCTACGAGCAGTACTTC.

The chain has TRBV6-5 and TRBJ1-6; D not certain. Trimming took 11 bases from V and 2 from J, leaving 10 bases between them. CDR3 size: 13 residues. Germline V gene sequence: CDR1 MNHEY, CDR2 SVGAGI. Written as DNA, the CDR3 is TGTGCCCCCAGAGGGCCCTATAATTCACCCCTCCACTTT. This sequence encodes CAPRGPYNSPLHF.

The chain carries TRBV30 and TRBJ1-2, with TRBD1 matching over 9 bases. V gave up 1 base and J gave up 8 bases; unmatched junction bases: 5. Looked up from germline, CDR1 is GTSNPN and CDR2 is SVGIG (reference sequence). The CDR3 spans 13 residues. This chain's CDR3 is CAWSDRGLAGYTF. The CDR3 region has the DNA TGTGCCTGGAGTGACAGGGGGCTCGCGGGCTACACCTTC.

This CDR3 reads CASSKDTSGQETQYF. The CDR3 nucleotides read TGTGCCAGCAGCAAGGATACTAGCGGGCAAGAGACCCAGTACTTC. The gene calls are TRBV9 and TRBJ2-5; 9 nucleotides match TRBD2. In germline, CDR1 is SGDLS, CDR2 YYNGEE. J lost 2 bases, V lost 4 bases, and 6 bases had no gene match. CDR3 length: 15 residues. Drawing the rest from reference TRBV9 and TRBJ2-5, the complete variable domain is DSGVTQTPKHLITATGQRVTLRCSPRSGDLSVYWYQQSLDQGLQFLIQYYNGEERAKGNILERFSAQQFPDLHSELNLSSLELGDSALYFCASSKDTSGQETQYFGPGTRLLVL.

This chain uses TRBV19 with TRBJ2-7; 8 bases align to TRBD1. This CDR3 comprises 15 residues. Germline loops: CDR1 LNHDA, CDR2 SQIVND (reference sequence). V shed 7 bases, J shed 0 bases, and the junction held 8 bases outside the gene matches. The CDR3 DNA is TGTGCCAGTAAGGTCGGACAGGGTAGCTCCTACGAGCAGTACTTC. Translating it yields CASKVGQGSSYEQYF.

The chain uses TRBV9 and TRBJ1-2; TRBD1 aligns across 8 bases. V dropped 3 bases and J dropped 8; count of bases not matched to a gene: 6. Per the germline V gene, CDR1 is SGDLS and CDR2 is YYNGEE. This CDR3 spans 13 amino acids. The CDR3 nucleotides are TGTGCCAGCAGCGGACAGGGGTTGAGAGGCTACACCTTC. Amino acids: CASSGQGLRGYTF. Using reference TRBV9 and TRBJ1-2 for the parts outside the CDR3, the full variable domain is DSGVTQTPKHLITATGQRVTLRCSPRSGDLSVYWYQQSLDQGLQFLIQYYNGEERAKGNILERFSAQQFPDLHSELNLSSLELGDSALYFCASSGQGLRGYTFGSGTRLTVV.

The CDR3 region is CASTSGGFQEQFF. Written as DNA, the CDR3 is TGTGCCAGTACCTCAGGGGGATTCCAGGAGCAGTTCTTC. The chain recombines TRBV19 with TRBJ2-1; 7 bases line up with TRBD1. This CDR3 region has 13 residues. V shed 7 bases, J shed 10 bases, and the junction held 10 bases outside the gene matches. Germline V gives CDR1 LNHDA, CDR2 SQIVND (reference sequence).

This rearrangement joins TRBV7-2 to TRBJ2-3; D unclear. This CDR3 is 13 amino acids long. Germline values: CDR1 SGHTA, CDR2 FQGNSA. Trimming shortened V by 5 bases and J by 5 bases, and 11 bases separated the two germline ends. The CDR3 here is CASSPPAGDTQYF. The CDR3 nucleotides read TGTGCCAGCAGCCCGCCCGCCGGAGATACGCAGTATTTT.